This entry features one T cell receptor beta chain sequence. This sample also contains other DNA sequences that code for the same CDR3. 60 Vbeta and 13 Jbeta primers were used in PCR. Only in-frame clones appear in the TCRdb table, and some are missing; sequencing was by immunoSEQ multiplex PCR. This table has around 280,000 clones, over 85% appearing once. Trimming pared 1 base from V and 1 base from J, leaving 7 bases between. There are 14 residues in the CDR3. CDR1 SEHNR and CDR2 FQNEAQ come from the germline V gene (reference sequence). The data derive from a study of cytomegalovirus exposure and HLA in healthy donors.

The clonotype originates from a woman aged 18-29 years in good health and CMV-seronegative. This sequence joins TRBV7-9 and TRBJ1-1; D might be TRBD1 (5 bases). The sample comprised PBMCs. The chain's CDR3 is CASSLGGGNTEAFF. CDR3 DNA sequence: TGTGCCAGCAGCTTAGGGGGGGGGAACACTGAAGCTTTCTTT.